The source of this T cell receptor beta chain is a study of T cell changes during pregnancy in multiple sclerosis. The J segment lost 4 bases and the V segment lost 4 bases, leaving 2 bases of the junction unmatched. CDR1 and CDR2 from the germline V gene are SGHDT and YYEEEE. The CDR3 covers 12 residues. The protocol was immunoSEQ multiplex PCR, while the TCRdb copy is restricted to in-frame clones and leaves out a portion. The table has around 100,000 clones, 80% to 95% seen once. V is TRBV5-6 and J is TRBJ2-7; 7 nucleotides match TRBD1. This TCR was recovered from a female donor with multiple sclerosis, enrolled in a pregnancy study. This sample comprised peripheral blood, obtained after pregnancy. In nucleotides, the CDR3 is TGTGCCAGCAGCCTGGGACAGTACGAGCAGTACTTC. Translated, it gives CASSLGQYEQYF. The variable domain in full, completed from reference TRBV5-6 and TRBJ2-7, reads DAGVTQSPTHLIKTRGQQVTLRCSPKSGHDTVSWYQQALGQGPQFIFQYYEEEERQRGNFPDRFSGHQFPNYSSELNVNALLLGDSALYLCASSLGQYEQYFGPGTRLTVT.